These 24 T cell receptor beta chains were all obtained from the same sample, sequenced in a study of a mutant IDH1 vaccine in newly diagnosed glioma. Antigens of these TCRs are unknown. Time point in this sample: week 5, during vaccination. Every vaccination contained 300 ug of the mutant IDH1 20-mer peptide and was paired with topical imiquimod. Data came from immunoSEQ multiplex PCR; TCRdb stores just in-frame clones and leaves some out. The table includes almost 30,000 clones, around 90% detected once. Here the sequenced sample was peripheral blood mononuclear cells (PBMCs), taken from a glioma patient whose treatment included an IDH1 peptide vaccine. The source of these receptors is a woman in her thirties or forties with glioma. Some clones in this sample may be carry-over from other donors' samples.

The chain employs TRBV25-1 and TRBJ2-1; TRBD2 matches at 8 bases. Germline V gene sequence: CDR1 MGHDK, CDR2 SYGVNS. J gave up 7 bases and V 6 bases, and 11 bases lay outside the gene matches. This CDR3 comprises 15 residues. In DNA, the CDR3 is TGTGCCAGCAGGCCGAGGGGGACTAGTGCAAATGAGCAGTTCTTC. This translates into CASRPRGTSANEQFF.

The CDR3 loop reads CASSQAGQGDYNIYEQYF. The DNA of the CDR3 is TGCGCCAGCAGCCAAGCGGGACAGGGGGATTACAACATCTACGAGCAGTACTTC. This rearrangement joins TRBV4-3 to TRBJ2-7, with 11 bases matching TRBD1. This CDR3 contains 18 residues. In germline, CDR1 is LGHNA, CDR2 YSLEER. The V segment lost 1 base and the J segment 3 bases; nucleotides outside the gene matches: 11.

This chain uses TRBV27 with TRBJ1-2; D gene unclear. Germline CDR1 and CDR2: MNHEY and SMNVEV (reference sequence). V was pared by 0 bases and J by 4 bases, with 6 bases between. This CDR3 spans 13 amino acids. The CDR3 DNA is TGTGCCAGCAGTTTATCGGCTGGCTATGGCTACACCTTC. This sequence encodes CASSLSAGYGYTF.

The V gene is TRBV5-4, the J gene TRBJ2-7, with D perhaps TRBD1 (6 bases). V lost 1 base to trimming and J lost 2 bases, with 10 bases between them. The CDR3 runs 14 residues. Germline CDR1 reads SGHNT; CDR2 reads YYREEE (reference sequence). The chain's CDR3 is CASSLRQDPYEQYF. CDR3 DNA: TGTGCCAGCAGCTTGAGACAGGATCCCTACGAGCAGTACTTC.

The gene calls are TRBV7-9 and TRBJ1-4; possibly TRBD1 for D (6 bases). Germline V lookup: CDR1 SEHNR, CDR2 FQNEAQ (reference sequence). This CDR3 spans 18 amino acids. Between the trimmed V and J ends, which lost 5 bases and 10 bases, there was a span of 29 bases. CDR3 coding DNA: TGTGCCAGCAGCCGCGTTACAGGGCCCCTTACCACCACTGGAAAACTGTTTTTT. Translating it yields CASSRVTGPLTTTGKLFF. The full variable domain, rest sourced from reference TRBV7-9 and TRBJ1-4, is DTGVSQNPRHKITKRGQNVTFRCDPISEHNRLYWYRQTLGQGPEFLTYFQNEAQLEKSRLLSDRFSAERPKGSFSTLEIQRTEQGDSAMYLCASSRVTGPLTTTGKLFFGSGTQLSVL.

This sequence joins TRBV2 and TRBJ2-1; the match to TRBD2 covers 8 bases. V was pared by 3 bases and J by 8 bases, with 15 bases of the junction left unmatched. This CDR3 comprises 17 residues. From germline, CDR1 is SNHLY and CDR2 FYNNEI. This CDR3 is CASSDMAGGVSPHEQFF. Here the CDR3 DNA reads TGTGCCAGCAGTGATATGGCGGGGGGCGTTTCTCCCCATGAGCAGTTCTTC.

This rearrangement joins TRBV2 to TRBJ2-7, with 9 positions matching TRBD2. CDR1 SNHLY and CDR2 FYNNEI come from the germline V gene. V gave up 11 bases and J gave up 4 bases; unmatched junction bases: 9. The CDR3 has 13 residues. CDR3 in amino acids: CASLAGERYEQYF. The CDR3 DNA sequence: TGTGCCTCCTTAGCGGGAGAACGGTACGAGCAGTACTTC.

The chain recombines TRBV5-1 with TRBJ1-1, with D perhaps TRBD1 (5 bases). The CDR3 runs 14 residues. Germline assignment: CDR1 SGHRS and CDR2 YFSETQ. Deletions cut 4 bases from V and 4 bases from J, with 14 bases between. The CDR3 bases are TGCGCCAGCAGCCCCGGACACGGAGGCACTGAAGCTTTCTTT. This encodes CASSPGHGGTEAFF.

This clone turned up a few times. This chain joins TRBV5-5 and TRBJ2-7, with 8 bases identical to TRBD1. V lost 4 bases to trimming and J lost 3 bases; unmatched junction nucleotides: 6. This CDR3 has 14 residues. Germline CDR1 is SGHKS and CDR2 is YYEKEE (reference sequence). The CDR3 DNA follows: TGTGCCAGCAGCCGCGGGACAGGTTTCTACGAGCAGTACTTC. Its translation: CASSRGTGFYEQYF.

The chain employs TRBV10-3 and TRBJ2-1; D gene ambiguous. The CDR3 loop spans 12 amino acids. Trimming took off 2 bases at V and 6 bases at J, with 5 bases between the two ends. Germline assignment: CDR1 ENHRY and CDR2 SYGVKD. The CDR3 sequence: CAISEGFNEQFF. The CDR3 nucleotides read TGTGCCATCAGTGAGGGGTTCAATGAGCAGTTCTTC.

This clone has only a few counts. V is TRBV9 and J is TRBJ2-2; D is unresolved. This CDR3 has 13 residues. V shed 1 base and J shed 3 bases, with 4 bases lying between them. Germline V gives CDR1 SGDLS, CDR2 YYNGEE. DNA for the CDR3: TGTGCCAGCAGCGTAAGTCACACCGGGGAGCTGTTTTTT. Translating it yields CASSVSHTGELFF.

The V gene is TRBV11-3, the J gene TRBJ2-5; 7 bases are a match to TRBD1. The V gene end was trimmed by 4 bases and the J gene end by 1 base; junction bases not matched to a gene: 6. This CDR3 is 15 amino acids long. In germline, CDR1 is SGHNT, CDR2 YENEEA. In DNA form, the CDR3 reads TGTGCCAGCAGCTCCGGGACAGAATCCCAAGAGACCCAGTACTTC. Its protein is CASSSGTESQETQYF. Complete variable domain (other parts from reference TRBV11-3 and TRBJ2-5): EAGVVQSPRYKIIEKKQPVAFWCNPISGHNTLYWYLQNLGQGPELLIRYENEEAVDDSQLPKDRFSAERLKGVDSTLKIQPAELGDSAVYLCASSSGTESQETQYFGPGTRLLVL.

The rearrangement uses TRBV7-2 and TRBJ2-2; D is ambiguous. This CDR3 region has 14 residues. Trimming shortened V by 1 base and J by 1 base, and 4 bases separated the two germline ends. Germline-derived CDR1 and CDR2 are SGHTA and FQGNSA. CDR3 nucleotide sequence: TGTGCCAGCAGCTTAGGACGGAACACCGGGGAGCTGTTTTTT. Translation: CASSLGRNTGELFF.

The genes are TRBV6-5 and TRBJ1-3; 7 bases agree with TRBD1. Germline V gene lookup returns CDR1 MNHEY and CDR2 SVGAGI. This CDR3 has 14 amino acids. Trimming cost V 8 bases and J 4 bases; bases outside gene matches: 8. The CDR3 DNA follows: TGTGCCAGCTACGGGGGGGACAGCGGAAACACCATATATTTT. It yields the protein CASYGGDSGNTIYF.

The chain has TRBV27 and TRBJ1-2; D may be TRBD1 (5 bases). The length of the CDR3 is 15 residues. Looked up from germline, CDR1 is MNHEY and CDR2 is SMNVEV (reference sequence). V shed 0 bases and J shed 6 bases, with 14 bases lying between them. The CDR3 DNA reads TGTGCCAGCAGTTTATCTCAGGGCAGGAAGGATGGCTACACCTTC. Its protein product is CASSLSQGRKDGYTF.

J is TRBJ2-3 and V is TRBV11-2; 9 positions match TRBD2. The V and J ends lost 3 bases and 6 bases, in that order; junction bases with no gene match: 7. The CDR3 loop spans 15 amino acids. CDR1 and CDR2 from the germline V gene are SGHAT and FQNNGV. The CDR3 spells CASSFAGGTPDTQYF. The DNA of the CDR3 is TGTGCCAGCAGCTTTGCGGGAGGGACCCCGGATACGCAGTATTTT.

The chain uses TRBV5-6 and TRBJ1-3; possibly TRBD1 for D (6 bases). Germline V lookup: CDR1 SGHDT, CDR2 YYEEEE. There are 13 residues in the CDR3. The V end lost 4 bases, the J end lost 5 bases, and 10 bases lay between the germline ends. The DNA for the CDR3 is TGTGCCAGCAGCCAGACAGGTCGAAACACCATATATTTT. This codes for CASSQTGRNTIYF.

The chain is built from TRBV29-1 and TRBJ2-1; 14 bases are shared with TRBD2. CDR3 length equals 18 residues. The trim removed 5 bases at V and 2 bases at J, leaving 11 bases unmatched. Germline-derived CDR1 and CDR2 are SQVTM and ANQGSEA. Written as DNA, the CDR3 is TGCAGCGTTCAGGGAGGGACTAGCGGGAGAACAACCTACAATGAGCAGTTCTTC. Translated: CSVQGGTSGRTTYNEQFF.

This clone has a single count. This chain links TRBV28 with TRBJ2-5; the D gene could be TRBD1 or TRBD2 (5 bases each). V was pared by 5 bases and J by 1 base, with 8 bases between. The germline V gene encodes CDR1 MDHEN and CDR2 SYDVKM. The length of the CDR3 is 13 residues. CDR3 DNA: TGTGCCAGCAGTGGGGACCTCCAAGAGACCCAGTACTTC. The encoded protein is CASSGDLQETQYF.

CDR3 nucleotides: TGCGCCAGCAGCCCTGTGGCGGGAGATGGGGACGAGCAGTACTTC. It translates to CASSPVAGDGDEQYF. V and J are TRBV4-1 and TRBJ2-7, with TRBD2 matching 7 bases. J lost 5 bases, V lost 4 bases, and 11 bases had no gene match. The length of the CDR3 is 15 residues. Germline CDR1 and CDR2: MGHRA and YSYEKL.

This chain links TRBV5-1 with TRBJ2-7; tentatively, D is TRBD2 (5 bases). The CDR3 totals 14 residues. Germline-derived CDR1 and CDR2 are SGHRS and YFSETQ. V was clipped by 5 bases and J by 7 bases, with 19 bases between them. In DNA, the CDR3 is TGCGCCAGCAGTCCGGACCAGCGGTCTAGAGAGCAGTACTTC. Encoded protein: CASSPDQRSREQYF.

The CDR3 spells CASSLGQTLNEKLFF. CDR3 nucleotide sequence: TGTGCCAGCAGCCTGGGACAGACCCTTAATGAAAAACTGTTTTTT. The chain recombines TRBV7-9 with TRBJ1-4; TRBD1 aligns across 7 bases. Trimming removed 5 bases from V and 4 bases from J; junction bases left unmatched: 7. This CDR3 has 15 amino acids. Germline CDR1 and CDR2: SEHNR and FQNEAQ (reference sequence).

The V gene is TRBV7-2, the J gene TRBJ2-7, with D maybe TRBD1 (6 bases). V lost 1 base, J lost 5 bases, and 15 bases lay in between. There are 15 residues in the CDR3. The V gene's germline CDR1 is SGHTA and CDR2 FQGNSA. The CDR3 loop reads CASSLVTGFWNEQYF. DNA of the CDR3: TGTGCCAGCAGCTTAGTAACAGGGTTTTGGAACGAGCAGTACTTC.

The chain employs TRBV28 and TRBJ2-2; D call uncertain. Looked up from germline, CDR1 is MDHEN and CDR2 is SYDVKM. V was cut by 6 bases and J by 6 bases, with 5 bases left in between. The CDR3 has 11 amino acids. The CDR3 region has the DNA TGTGCCAGCAGGGCCCCCGGGGAGCTGTTTTTT. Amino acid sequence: CASRAPGELFF. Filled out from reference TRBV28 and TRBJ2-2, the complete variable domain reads DVKVTQSSRYLVKRTGEKVFLECVQDMDHENMFWYRQDPGLGLRLIYFSYDVKMKEKGDIPEGYSVSREKKERFSLILESASTNQTSMYLCASRAPGELFFGEGSRLTVL.